This T cell receptor beta chain is from a study of T cells in Graves' hyperthyroidism and ophthalmopathy. This clonotype turned up a few times. Subjects aged 18 to 65 presented with newly diagnosed hyperthyroidism of less than 2 months' duration. What was amplified from RNA transcripts were TCR beta CDR3 regions. The HTBI set primed first-round TCR CDR3 RT-PCR. Each CDR3 protein is one row after TCRdb ran MiXCR on the multiplex PCR reads. The sample lists about 380,000 distinct CDR3 sequences; approximately 13% were seen once. Looked up from germline, CDR1 is SGDLS and CDR2 is YYNGEE. This CDR3 has 13 residues. The V end was cut by 0 bases, the J end by 4 bases, with 7 bases between.

This rearrangement joins TRBV9 to TRBJ1-1; D gene unclear. The sequence was collected from a man aged 30 to 45 with Graves' hyperthyroidism that later progressed to Graves' ophthalmopathy. The sequencing input was blood. The CDR3 sequence is CASSVVESTEAFF. The CDR3 DNA sequence: TGTGCCAGCAGCGTAGTGGAGAGCACTGAAGCTTTCTTT.